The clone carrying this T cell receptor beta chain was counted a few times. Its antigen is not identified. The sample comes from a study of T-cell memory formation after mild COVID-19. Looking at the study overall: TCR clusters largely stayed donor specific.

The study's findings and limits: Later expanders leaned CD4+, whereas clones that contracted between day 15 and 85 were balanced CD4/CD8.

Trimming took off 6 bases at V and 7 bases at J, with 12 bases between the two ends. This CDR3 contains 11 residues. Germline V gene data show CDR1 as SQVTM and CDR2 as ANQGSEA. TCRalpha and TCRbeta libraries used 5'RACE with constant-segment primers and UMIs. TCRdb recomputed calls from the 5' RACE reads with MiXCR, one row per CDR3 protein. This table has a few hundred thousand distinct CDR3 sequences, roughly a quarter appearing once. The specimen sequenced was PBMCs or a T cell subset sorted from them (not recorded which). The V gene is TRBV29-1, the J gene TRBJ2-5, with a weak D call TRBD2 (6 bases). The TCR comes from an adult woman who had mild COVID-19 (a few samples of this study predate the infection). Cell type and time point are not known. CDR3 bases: TGCAGCGTCGATCTCGGGGGGACCCAGTACTTC. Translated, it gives CSVDLGGTQYF.